The 30 T cell receptor beta chains given below trace back to one sample, sequenced in a study of CD8+CD57+ T cells in acquired aplastic anemia. The study profiled TCR beta VDJ and CDR3 using genomic DNA as template. TCRdb fed the reads into MiXCR, producing one record per CDR3 protein. Here the sample spans around 190,000 distinct CDR3 sequences, 50% to 55% being singletons. Material for sequencing was sorted CD4+, CD8+, or CD8+CD57+ T cells (not recorded which) from PBMCs. The receptor set was obtained from a human donor in good health, serving as a control.

At least ten counts were recorded for this clonotype. The chain employs TRBV5-1 and TRBJ1-4; weak D call: TRBD1 (6 bases). V gave up 5 bases and J gave up 6 bases, with 17 bases separating them. CDR3 size: 15 residues. Germline CDR1 SGHRS, CDR2 YFSETQ. Written as DNA, the CDR3 is TGCGCCAGCAGTAAACAGGGAATCGTGGATGAAAAACTGTTTTTT. Protein: CASSKQGIVDEKLFF.

This rearrangement joins TRBV7-9 to TRBJ2-7; 8 nucleotides match TRBD1. The CDR3 is made up of 17 amino acids. Germline trimming cut 5 bases from V and 3 bases from J; bases unmatched to any gene: 15. From germline, CDR1 is SEHNR and CDR2 FQNEAQ (reference sequence). CDR3 amino acids: CASSLRAYGQGNYEQYF. The CDR3 coding sequence is TGTGCCAGCAGCCTTAGGGCCTACGGACAGGGTAACTACGAGCAGTACTTC.

This clonotype occurred many times. This chain connects TRBV20-1 to TRBJ1-5; D is ambiguous. Trimming left V 7 bases short and J 1 base short, with 8 bases between. This CDR3 is built from 12 residues. The germline V gene encodes CDR1 DFQATT and CDR2 SNEGSKA (reference sequence). The CDR3 sequence: CSVGRSNQPQHF. The CDR3 DNA sequence: TGCAGTGTTGGGCGGAGCAATCAGCCCCAGCATTTT.

The chain carries TRBV20-1 and TRBJ2-1; 10 positions agree with TRBD2. The CDR3 has 18 residues. Germline trimming cut 6 bases from V and 0 bases from J; bases unmatched to any gene: 14. From germline, CDR1 is DFQATT and CDR2 SNEGSKA (reference sequence). This chain's CDR3 is CSAPPGSGGQSSYNEQFF. CDR3 nucleotides: TGCAGTGCCCCGCCAGGTAGCGGGGGGCAGAGCTCCTACAATGAGCAGTTCTTC.

The chain is built from TRBV5-1 and TRBJ1-4, with 8 bases that match TRBD1. V lost 0 bases, J lost 8 bases, and 9 bases stayed unmatched. This CDR3 contains 16 residues. Per the germline V gene, CDR1 is SGHRS and CDR2 is YFSETQ. In nucleotides, the CDR3 is TGCGCCAGCAGCTTGGCCGGGGGACAGGATCGGGAAAAACTGTTTTTT. This encodes CASSLAGGQDREKLFF.

This clonotype was observed many times. The chain couples TRBV20-1 to TRBJ2-4; D may be TRBD2 (7 bases). V lost 3 bases and J 9 bases, leaving 15 bases between the germline ends. Germline values: CDR1 DFQATT, CDR2 SNEGSKA (reference sequence). The CDR3 runs 13 residues. DNA of the CDR3: TGCAGTGCTAGTGGGGGGGGCCCAGTCATTCAGTACTTC. Its translation: CSASGGGPVIQYF.

The rearrangement links TRBV6-5 to TRBJ1-2; the D gene is possibly TRBD1 (6 bases). The CDR3 spans 14 residues. With 4 bases removed from V and 4 bases from J, the gap between germline ends came to 13 bases. Germline V gene data show CDR1 as MNHEY and CDR2 as SVGAGI. The CDR3 nucleotides are TGTGCCAGCAGTTCGGACAGCGTATCCTATGGCTACACCTTC. This codes for CASSSDSVSYGYTF.

This clonotype appeared many times. The chain couples TRBV12-3 or TRBV12-4 to TRBJ2-3; D is unclear. The CDR3 extends over 15 amino acids. V was shortened by 1 base and J by 4 bases, with 12 bases between the two germline ends. The CDR3 DNA sequence: TGTGCCAGCAGTTTAGGTCCTCAAGTCGCAGATACGCAGTATTTT. Translation: CASSLGPQVADTQYF.

Concerning this clonotype itself: The CDR3 does not end in the conserved phenylalanine or tryptophan, so this is likely a read error. Because the CDR3's place on the DNA is in doubt, the DNA is left out and the CDR3 is given as listed by TCRdb. V is TRBV24-1 and J is TRBJ1-2; no DNA check was done on the table's D call, TRBD1. Both ends counted, the CDR3 spans 8 residues. Germline V lookup: CDR1 KGHDR, CDR2 SFDVKD. CDR3 loop: CATSGPGA.

This clonotype was found once. The chain links TRBV5-1 to TRBJ2-7; 7 bases align to TRBD2. V shed 1 base and J 6 bases; nucleotides not matched to a gene: 10. The V gene's germline CDR1 is SGHRS and CDR2 YFSETQ. This CDR3 spans 15 amino acids. CDR3 residues: CASSLSERGYFEQYF. Written as DNA, the CDR3 is TGCGCCAGCAGCTTGTCTGAGCGGGGCTACTTCGAGCAGTACTTC.

CDR3 sequence: CSVEGSTYGYTF. CDR3 in DNA: TGCAGCGTTGAGGGCAGCACCTATGGCTACACCTTC. The gene calls are TRBV29-1 and TRBJ1-2; D is undetermined. V was trimmed by 3 bases and J by 4 bases, leaving 9 bases between them. The CDR3 covers 12 residues. Per germline, CDR1 SQVTM and CDR2 ANQGSEA.

The CDR3 region is CASSLGTGTGEETQYF. CDR3 sequence (DNA): TGTGCCAGCAGCTTGGGGACCGGGACAGGGGAGGAGACCCAGTACTTC. V usage is TRBV11-2 and J usage is TRBJ2-5; 10 nucleotides line up with TRBD1. This CDR3 contains 16 residues. Germline trimming cut 3 bases from V and 5 bases from J; bases unmatched to any gene: 9. The germline gives CDR1 SGHAT, CDR2 FQNNGV.

In this sample, this clonotype turned up once. The CDR3 loop reads CASSLGGTAYEQYF. The CDR3, as DNA: TGTGCCAGCAGCTTAGGGGGGACAGCCTACGAGCAGTACTTC. This sequence joins TRBV7-2 and TRBJ2-7; TRBD1 agrees at 7 bases. The germline V gene has CDR1 SGHTA and CDR2 FQGNSA. There are 14 residues in the CDR3. V gave up 1 base and J gave up 2 bases; unmatched junction bases: 2.

This clonotype was seen many times. The J gene is TRBJ1-2, the V gene TRBV9; D remains unclear. V dropped 0 bases and J dropped 4 bases, with 10 bases sitting between them. CDR1 SGDLS and CDR2 YYNGEE come from the germline V gene. The CDR3 length is 14 residues. The CDR3 nucleotides are TGTGCCAGCAGCGTAGTAAGCGGTCCCTATGGCTACACCTTC. It codes for CASSVVSGPYGYTF.

This chain connects TRBV20-1 to TRBJ1-2; 7 nucleotides align to TRBD1. This CDR3 has 13 residues. Germline CDR1 is DFQATT and CDR2 is SNEGSKA (reference sequence). J gave up 2 bases and V 4 bases, and 4 bases lay outside the gene matches. The CDR3 loop reads CSAIGTDNYGYTF. The CDR3 region has the DNA TGCAGTGCTATCGGGACAGACAACTATGGCTACACCTTC.

The chain employs TRBV2 and TRBJ1-6, with no clear D. The CDR3 consists of 13 residues. Germline V gene lookup returns CDR1 SNHLY and CDR2 FYNNEI. V was clipped by 7 bases and J by 8 bases, with 12 bases between them. CDR3 protein: CASTKLVDSPLHF. The CDR3 DNA sequence: TGTGCCAGCACTAAACTCGTGGATTCACCCCTCCACTTT.

This rearrangement joins TRBV20-1 to TRBJ2-5, with D perhaps matching TRBD1 (5 bases). The CDR3 contains 11 residues. Trimming shortened V by 6 bases and J by 5 bases, and 10 bases separated the two germline ends. CDR1 DFQATT and CDR2 SNEGSKA come from the germline V gene (reference sequence). The DNA for the CDR3 is TGCAGTGCCTATTACAGGGAGACCCAGTACTTC. It yields the protein CSAYYRETQYF.

The rearrangement joins TRBV13 to TRBJ2-2, with 7 bases fitting TRBD1. The CDR3 has 14 amino acids. Trimming took 6 bases from V and 6 from J; bases not matched to a gene: 7. Germline assignment: CDR1 PRHDT and CDR2 FYEKMQ (reference sequence). CDR3 coding DNA: TGTGCCAGCAGGTCGGGACAGAGGTCCGGGGAGCTGTTTTTT. Protein: CASRSGQRSGELFF.

This clonotype came up many times. The chain has TRBV3-2 and TRBJ2-7; the D segment call TRBD1 is taken from the table without a DNA check. TRBV3-2 is a recognized pseudogene. This CDR3 has 15 residues. The CDR3 loop is CASNQGTGNHYEQYF. The CDR3 nucleotides read TGTGCCAGCAACCAAGGGACAGGGAACCACTACGAGCAGTACTTC.

The rearrangement uses TRBV7-2 and TRBJ2-1; D is ambiguous. V was cut by 7 bases and J by 8 bases, with 12 bases left in between. From germline, CDR1 is SGHTA and CDR2 FQGNSA. The CDR3 loop spans 12 amino acids. This chain's CDR3 is CASIGRSDEQFF. CDR3 DNA: TGTGCCAGCATCGGTAGGTCCGATGAGCAGTTCTTC.

J is TRBJ1-6 and V is TRBV7-2; 7 nucleotides line up with TRBD1. V lost 5 bases, J lost 6 bases, and 10 bases stayed unmatched. The V gene's germline CDR1 is SGHTA and CDR2 FQGNSA. The CDR3 runs 16 residues. The CDR3 coding sequence is TGTGCCAGCAGCCAAGTCGGCAGGGGGGTTAATTCACCCCTCCACTTT. Translation: CASSQVGRGVNSPLHF.

Many counts were recorded for this clonotype. V usage is TRBV20-1 and J usage is TRBJ2-1; 14 bases are shared with TRBD2. This CDR3 is 16 amino acids long. Germline-derived CDR1 and CDR2 are DFQATT and SNEGSKA (reference sequence). V trimming: 6 bases; J trimming: 9 bases; junction bases outside the gene matches: 13. The CDR3 nucleotides read TGCAGTGCCCCGGGACTAGCGGGGGATTGGGGGGTTGAGCAGTTCTTC. It yields the protein CSAPGLAGDWGVEQFF.

On this clonotype itself: A single base separates this from a much larger clone, so it may be a read error. This sequence joins TRBV7-2 and TRBJ1-4, with 7 bases identical to TRBD1. Looked up from germline, CDR1 is SGHTA and CDR2 is FQGNSA. CDR3 length: 15 amino acids. CDR3 nucleotide sequence: TGTGCCAGCAGCCGCACGACAGGGCAGAATGAAAAACCGTTTTTT. Amino acids: CASSRTTGQNEKPFF.

This clonotype was seen repeatedly, ten times or more. The chain is built from TRBV19 and TRBJ1-6; D gene ambiguous. Trimming took 6 bases from V and 7 from J, leaving 10 bases between them. Germline-derived CDR1 and CDR2 are LNHDA and SQIVND (reference sequence). The CDR3 is 13 residues long. For the CDR3, the DNA is TGTGCCAGTAGGGGAATCGTGAATTCACCCCTCCACTTT. It encodes CASRGIVNSPLHF.

This clonotype was picked up many times. Mismatch with germline at one junction end may stem from a read error. The chain recombines TRBV2 with TRBJ2-7; 9 nucleotides match TRBD1. There are 12 residues in the CDR3. The germline gives CDR1 SNHLY, CDR2 FYNNEI. The CDR3 DNA reads TGTGCCAGCAGTTTACAGGGGGCGGGTAATGACTTC. Its protein product is CASSLQGAGNDF.

The genes are TRBV7-9 and TRBJ2-1, with 12 nucleotides matching TRBD1. The CDR3 contains 14 residues. Germline V lookup: CDR1 SEHNR, CDR2 FQNEAQ (reference sequence). Trimming at V came to 5 bases and at J to 9 bases, leaving 5 bases not matched to a gene. CDR3 in DNA: TGTGCCAGCAGCCCACGGGACAGGGGGCGTGAGCAGTTCTTC. Translation: CASSPRDRGREQFF.

This clonotype showed up just a few times. The rearrangement uses TRBV10-3 and TRBJ2-1, with TRBD2 matching 9 bases. J gave up 5 bases and V 0 bases, and 5 bases lay outside the gene matches. The CDR3 has 16 residues. From germline, CDR1 is ENHRY and CDR2 SYGVKD. DNA of the CDR3: TGTGCCATCAGTGAGTCGGCTAGCGGGGACAACAATGAGCAGTTCTTC. It encodes CAISESASGDNNEQFF.

This clonotype was seen only a few times. The chain employs TRBV10-3 and TRBJ2-6; D possibly corresponds to TRBD2 (6 bases). The CDR3 is 15 residues long. V dropped 3 bases and J dropped 4 bases, with 10 bases sitting between them. Per the germline V gene, CDR1 is ENHRY and CDR2 is SYGVKD. CDR3 nucleotide sequence: TGTGCCATCAGTGACGGAGGGGACGGGGCCAACGTCCTGACTTTC. Translation gives CAISDGGDGANVLTF.

The chain joins TRBV20-1 to TRBJ2-3; 8 nucleotides match TRBD2. There are 15 residues in the CDR3. Looked up from germline, CDR1 is DFQATT and CDR2 is SNEGSKA (reference sequence). The V and J ends lost 6 bases and 1 base, in that order; junction bases with no gene match: 9. This chain's CDR3 is CSAWDGRGGTDTQYF. CDR3 coding DNA: TGCAGTGCCTGGGACGGGCGGGGGGGCACAGATACGCAGTATTTT.

The chain is built from TRBV19 and TRBJ2-2, with D perhaps given as TRBD1 or TRBD2 (5 bases each). Between the trimmed V and J ends, which lost 6 bases and 4 bases, there was a span of 9 bases. The germline CDR1 and CDR2 sequences are LNHDA and SQIVND (reference sequence). CDR3 length: 13 amino acids. The CDR3 reads CASSVGVTGELFF. DNA of the CDR3: TGTGCCAGTAGCGTGGGGGTCACCGGGGAGCTGTTTTTT.